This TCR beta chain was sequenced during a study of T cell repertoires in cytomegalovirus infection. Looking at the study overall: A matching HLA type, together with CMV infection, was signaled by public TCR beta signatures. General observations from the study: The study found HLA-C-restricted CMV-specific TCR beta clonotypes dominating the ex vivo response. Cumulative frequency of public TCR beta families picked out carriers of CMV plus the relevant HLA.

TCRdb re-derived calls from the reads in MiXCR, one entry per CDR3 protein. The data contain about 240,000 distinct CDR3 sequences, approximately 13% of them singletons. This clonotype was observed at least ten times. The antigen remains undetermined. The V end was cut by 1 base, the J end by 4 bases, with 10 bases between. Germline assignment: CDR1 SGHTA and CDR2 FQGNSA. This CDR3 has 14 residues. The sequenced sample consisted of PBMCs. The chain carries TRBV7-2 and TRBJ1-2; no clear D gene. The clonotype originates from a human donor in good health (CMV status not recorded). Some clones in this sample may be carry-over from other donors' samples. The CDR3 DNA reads TGTGCCAGCAGCTTAGGACGGGAGAGCTATGGCTACACCTTC. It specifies CASSLGRESYGYTF.